What follows are 28 T cell receptor beta chains derived from one specimen sequenced in a study of blood T cell repertoires in COVID-19 (TCRdb year 2020). Libraries were prepared through the immunoSEQ multiplex PCR assay. TCRdb retrieved this table from immuneACCESS and kept in-frame rearrangements only. Not all clones are present; in checked studies, unresolved V genes account for under half, and no reason is known for the remainder. The sample table contains roughly 190,000 clones; only one count was recorded for 82% of them. 4.5% to 6.5% of the sample rests with the top ten. Sample: PBMCs or T cells enriched from blood (not recorded which). Receptor source: an older woman with acute COVID-19.

The chain recombines TRBV19 with TRBJ2-7, with TRBD2 identical over 15 bases. Germline CDR1 and CDR2: LNHDA and SQIVND (reference sequence). The CDR3 length is 16 residues. V dropped 5 bases and J dropped 7; count of bases not matched to a gene: 9. The CDR3 DNA sequence: TGTGCCAGTAGTCGGGGACTAGCGGGAGGAGTGAGGGAGCAGTACTTC. It specifies CASSRGLAGGVREQYF.

The table lists this clone with a count of one. This chain joins TRBV3-1 (or the pseudogene TRBV3-2) and TRBJ1-4; D unresolved. This CDR3 has 13 residues. The ends were cut back, 5 bases at V and 5 bases at J, with 9 bases in the middle. Germline V gene lookup returns CDR1 LGHDT and CDR2 YNNKEL (reference sequence). The CDR3 reads CASSIRGNEKLFF. The CDR3 DNA reads as TGTGCCAGCAGCATACGGGGAAATGAAAAACTGTTTTTT.

The chain links TRBV30 to TRBJ1-5; tentative D call: TRBD1 (5 bases). The CDR3 has 15 amino acids. V shed 2 bases and J shed 0 bases, with 11 bases lying between them. Germline V gives CDR1 GTSNPN, CDR2 SVGIG (reference sequence). The CDR3: CAWSMGGYSNQPQHF. CDR3 nucleotides: TGTGCCTGGAGTATGGGGGGATATAGCAATCAGCCCCAGCATTTT. The variable domain in full, with the rest retrieved from reference TRBV30 and TRBJ1-5, is SQTIHQWPATLVQPVGSPLSLECTVEGTSNPNLYWYRQAAGRGLQLLFYSVGIGQISSEVPQNLSASRPQDRQFILSSKKLLLSDSGFYLCAWSMGGYSNQPQHFGDGTRLSIL.

CDR3 residues: CASSKAESTRTDRGNEKLFF. CDR3 nucleotide sequence: TGTGCCAGCAGCAAAGCGGAATCCACGCGTACGGACAGGGGAAATGAAAAACTGTTTTTT. V gene TRBV21-1 combines with J gene TRBJ1-4; the table assigns TRBD1, which was not confirmed against the DNA. TRBV21-1 is annotated as a pseudogene. The CDR3 has 20 amino acids.

The chain links TRBV19 to TRBJ1-2; unclear D gene. The CDR3 runs 14 residues. Trimming shortened V by 1 base and J by 7 bases, and 13 bases separated the two germline ends. The V gene's germline CDR1 is LNHDA and CDR2 SQIVND (reference sequence). The CDR3 loop reads CASSIVDRPGGYTF. The DNA for the CDR3 is TGTGCCAGTAGTATAGTCGACCGCCCGGGTGGCTACACCTTC.

The CDR3 nucleotides read TGTGCCAGCAGCTTATCAGTGGGAAACACCATATATTTT. It encodes CASSLSVGNTIYF. The chain combines TRBV11-3 with TRBJ1-3; D is uncertain. The V end lost 2 bases, the J end lost 4 bases, and 6 bases lay between the germline ends. CDR3 length: 13 residues. Germline lookup yields CDR1 SGHNT and CDR2 YENEEA.

The J gene is TRBJ1-5, the V gene TRBV7-2; TRBD1 matches at 8 bases. With V trimmed by 5 bases and J by 0 bases, 3 bases remained unmatched. The CDR3 has 15 amino acids. The germline V gene has CDR1 SGHTA and CDR2 FQGNSA. CDR3 protein: CASSTGQGSNQPQHF. The CDR3 bases are TGTGCCAGCAGCACTGGACAGGGTAGCAATCAGCCCCAGCATTTT.

The chain recombines TRBV27 with TRBJ2-7; possibly TRBD2 for D (5 bases). The V end lost 7 bases, the J end lost 2 bases, and 15 bases lay between the germline ends. This CDR3 is built from 14 residues. Looked up from germline, CDR1 is MNHEY and CDR2 is SMNVEV (reference sequence). As DNA, the CDR3 is TGTGCCAGCACCCAGGCAGGAGGTACCTACGAGCAGTACTTC. It encodes CASTQAGGTYEQYF.

This clone was seen a handful of times. This chain connects TRBV7-2 to TRBJ2-5, with TRBD1 identical over 10 bases. The CDR3 has 16 residues. Germline CDR1 SGHTA, CDR2 FQGNSA. After removal of 2 bases from V and 5 bases from J, the junction contained 8 bases not matched to a gene. CDR3 residues: CASSLSGTGVLETQYF. In nucleotides, the CDR3 is TGTGCCAGCAGCTTATCCGGGACAGGGGTTCTTGAGACCCAGTACTTC.

V and J are TRBV6-5 and TRBJ1-5; no firm D call. The CDR3 runs to 14 residues. With 8 bases removed from V and 2 bases from J, the gap between germline ends came to 13 bases. Germline V gene lookup returns CDR1 MNHEY and CDR2 SVGAGI. CDR3 in DNA: TGTGCCAGCCGGGAATTTTCTGGCAATCAGCCCCAGCATTTT. This gives the protein CASREFSGNQPQHF.

This clone was detected a few times. The chain is built from TRBV4-2 and TRBJ1-5; D possibly corresponds to TRBD1 (6 bases). The CDR3 is 18 amino acids. The germline V gene has CDR1 LGHNA and CDR2 YNFKEQ. Trimming took 1 base from V and 4 from J, leaving 20 bases between them. The CDR3 DNA reads TGTGCCAGCAGCCAAGTTCACATCGGGACATTGGGTAATCAGCCCCAGCATTTT. Translation: CASSQVHIGTLGNQPQHF.

This sequence joins TRBV6-6 and TRBJ2-4; maybe TRBD2 (5 bases). The CDR3 is 16 residues long. The germline V gene encodes CDR1 MNHNY and CDR2 SVGAGI (reference sequence). V was pared by 0 bases and J by 3 bases, with 12 bases between. The CDR3 protein is CASSYSTGMGKNIQYF. CDR3 in DNA: TGTGCCAGCAGTTACTCTACCGGGATGGGCAAAAACATTCAGTACTTC.

The chain uses TRBV1 and TRBJ2-1; TRBD2 is the table's D call, not checked against the DNA. TRBV1 is a listed pseudogene. This CDR3 is 20 amino acids long. As DNA, the CDR3 is TGCACCAGCAGCCAAAAAGGAGGACTAGCGGACCCGAGCTCCTACAATGAGCAGTTCTTC. This codes for CTSSQKGGLADPSSYNEQFF.

The J gene is TRBJ1-2, the V gene TRBV5-4; TRBD1 agrees at 10 bases. Germline CDR1 reads SGHNT; CDR2 reads YYREEE (reference sequence). V was pared by 4 bases and J by 3 bases, with 6 bases of the junction left unmatched. There are 15 residues in the CDR3. As DNA, the CDR3 is TGTGCCAGCAGCCAATACGGGACAGGGGACTATGGCTACACCTTC. As protein: CASSQYGTGDYGYTF.

This clone appeared a few times. The rearrangement joins TRBV27 to TRBJ2-3; unclear D gene. CDR3 size: 14 residues. Germline-derived CDR1 and CDR2 are MNHEY and SMNVEV (reference sequence). V dropped 5 bases and J dropped 3 bases, with 12 bases sitting between them. The CDR3 is CASSDGWATDTQYF. DNA of the CDR3: TGTGCCAGCAGTGATGGGTGGGCGACAGATACGCAGTATTTT.

V usage is TRBV19 and J usage is TRBJ1-1; perhaps TRBD1 as D (6 bases). The CDR3 is 14 amino acids. V lost 7 bases and J lost 2, with 14 bases in between. The germline V gene encodes CDR1 LNHDA and CDR2 SQIVND (reference sequence). In DNA, the CDR3 is TGTGCCAGTACCGACATACAGGGAAACACTGAAGCTTTCTTT. Its protein product is CASTDIQGNTEAFF.

The V call is TRBV11-2, the J call TRBJ2-7; TRBD2 matches 12 bases. CDR3 size: 16 residues. The germline gives CDR1 SGHAT, CDR2 FQNNGV. The V segment lost 6 bases and the J segment 3 bases; nucleotides outside the gene matches: 9. DNA for the CDR3: TGTGCCAGCAGTTCAGCTGGGACTAGCGGGTACTACGAGCAGTACGTC. Amino acids: CASSSAGTSGYYEQYV.

This chain links TRBV19 with TRBJ1-2; possible D gene TRBD1, 5 bases. V was trimmed by 3 bases and J by 2 bases, leaving 16 bases between them. The germline gives CDR1 LNHDA, CDR2 SQIVND (reference sequence). This CDR3 comprises 16 residues. CDR3 in amino acids: CASSMIGQGSNYGYTF. The CDR3 nucleotides read TGTGCCAGTAGTATGATCGGGCAGGGATCGAACTATGGCTACACCTTC. Together with reference TRBV19 and TRBJ1-2, the CDR3 gives the full variable domain: DGGITQSPKYLFRKEGQNVTLSCEQNLNHDAMYWYRQDPGQGLRLIYYSQIVNDFQKGDIAEGYSVSREKKESFPLTVTSAQKNPTAFYLCASSMIGQGSNYGYTFGSGTRLTVV.

The chain employs TRBV6-2 or TRBV6-3 and TRBJ1-5; D is ambiguous. V was pared by 2 bases and J by 3 bases, with 8 bases between. The CDR3 sequence is 14 residues long. Germline CDR1 MNHEY, CDR2 SVGEGT. The CDR3 DNA is TGTGCCAGCAGTTACACCGGGATCAATCAGCCCCAGCATTTT. As protein: CASSYTGINQPQHF.

This clone was observed a handful of times. The rearrangement uses TRBV7-2 and TRBJ2-3; the D is unclear. V lost 3 bases and J 0 bases, leaving 10 bases between the germline ends. The CDR3 totals 15 residues. Germline CDR1 and CDR2: SGHTA and FQGNSA. The CDR3 DNA sequence: TGTGCCAGCAGCTTGGCAGAGACTAGCACAGATACGCAGTATTTT. Amino acids: CASSLAETSTDTQYF.

The chain is built from TRBV7-2 and TRBJ2-5; D is uncertain. The V and J ends lost 6 bases and 5 bases respectively, with 7 bases between them. CDR1 is SGHTA, CDR2 FQGNSA, per germline. The CDR3 is 11 residues long. CDR3 DNA sequence: TGTGCCAGCAGTAGTACTGAGACCCAGTACTTC. This codes for CASSSTETQYF. Full variable domain (remainder filled in from reference TRBV7-2 and TRBJ2-5): GAGVSQSPSNKVTEKGKDVELRCDPISGHTALYWYRQSLGQGLEFLIYFQGNSAPDKSGLPSDRFSAERTGGSVSTLTIQRTQQEDSAVYLCASSSTETQYFGPGTRLLVL.

V is TRBV10-1 and J is TRBJ1-5; 7 nucleotides agree with TRBD1. The CDR3 is made up of 13 amino acids. Germline loops: CDR1 WNHNN, CDR2 SYGVQD (reference sequence). V lost 3 bases, J lost 7 bases, and 3 bases stayed unmatched. The CDR3 DNA reads as TGCGCCAGCAGTGACAGGGGGGACCAGCCCCAGCATTTT. Translated: CASSDRGDQPQHF.

This chain uses TRBV5-8 with TRBJ1-5; no clear D. Germline values: CDR1 SGHTS, CDR2 YDEGEE. This CDR3 is built from 14 residues. V lost 6 bases to trimming and J lost 4 bases, with 14 bases between them. For the CDR3, the DNA is TGTGCCAGCACAAGGAAGGGAGGAAATCAGCCCCAGCATTTT. Translating it yields CASTRKGGNQPQHF.

V usage is TRBV7-2 and J usage is TRBJ1-2, with 7 bases lining up with TRBD1. CDR1 and CDR2 from the germline V gene are SGHTA and FQGNSA. V shed 4 bases and J 5 bases; nucleotides not matched to a gene: 10. This CDR3 has 15 amino acids. This chain's CDR3 is CASSSYTGQLYGYTF. The DNA of the CDR3 is TGTGCCAGCAGCTCGTACACGGGACAGTTGTATGGCTACACCTTC.

The chain has TRBV6-5 and TRBJ2-7, with D maybe TRBD1 (6 bases). This CDR3 is 13 amino acids long. Germline loops: CDR1 MNHEY, CDR2 SVGAGI. Trimming shortened V by 11 bases and J by 3 bases, and 17 bases separated the two germline ends. The CDR3 DNA is TGTGCCGGGGGCATAGCGCCAAACTACGAGCAGTACTTC. Translated: CAGGIAPNYEQYF.

This clone was detected only a few times. The rearrangement links TRBV10-3 to TRBJ2-2, with D perhaps matching TRBD1 (7 bases). The CDR3 totals 17 residues. Germline lookup yields CDR1 ENHRY and CDR2 SYGVKD. V lost 6 bases, J lost 3 bases, and 20 bases lay in between. The chain's CDR3 is CAISYMAGQTYTGELFF. The DNA of the CDR3 is TGTGCCATCAGCTATATGGCGGGACAGACCTACACCGGGGAGCTGTTTTTT.

For the CDR3, the DNA is TGTGCCAGCTCACCAAACAGTAATAGCAATCAGCCCCAGCATTTT. Translation: CASSPNSNSNQPQHF. The V call is TRBV18, the J call TRBJ1-5; D gene unclear. CDR3 length equals 15 residues. Germline V lookup: CDR1 KGHSH, CDR2 LQKENI. V dropped 2 bases and J dropped 0 bases, with 8 bases sitting between them.

The V call is TRBV27, the J call TRBJ2-7; perhaps TRBD2 as D (6 bases). This CDR3 region has 15 residues. Germline-derived CDR1 and CDR2 are MNHEY and SMNVEV (reference sequence). Trimming took off 5 bases at V and 3 bases at J, with 17 bases between the two ends. The CDR3 DNA sequence: TGTGCCAGCAGTCTGGGATTGCGGAGGGGCTACGAGCAGTACTTC. As protein: CASSLGLRRGYEQYF.